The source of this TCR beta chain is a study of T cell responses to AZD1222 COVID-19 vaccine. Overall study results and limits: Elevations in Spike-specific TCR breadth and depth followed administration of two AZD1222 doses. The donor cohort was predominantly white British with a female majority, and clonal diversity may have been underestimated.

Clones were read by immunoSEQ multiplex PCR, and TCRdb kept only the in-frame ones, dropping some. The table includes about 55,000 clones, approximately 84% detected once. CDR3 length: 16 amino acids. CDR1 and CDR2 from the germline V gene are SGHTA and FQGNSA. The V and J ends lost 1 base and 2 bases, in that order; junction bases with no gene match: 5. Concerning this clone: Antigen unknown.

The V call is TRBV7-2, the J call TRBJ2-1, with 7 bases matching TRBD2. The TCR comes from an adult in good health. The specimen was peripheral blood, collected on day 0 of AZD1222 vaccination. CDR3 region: CASSLGPSGTYNEQFF. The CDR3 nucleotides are TGTGCCAGCAGCTTAGGTCCTAGCGGAACCTACAATGAGCAGTTCTTC.